The clone carrying this T cell receptor (beta chain) has only a few counts. This may stem from a read error, because a much larger clone lies one nucleotide away. This specimen comes from a study of blood T cells in healthy people across ages. The V gene lost 4 bases and the J gene lost 1 base, with 6 bases spanning the gap. This CDR3 contains 13 residues. Isolated PBMCs totaled at least 6.5 million in each sample. A second PCR, run for about 6 to 11 cycles, used a sample-barcoded 5' primer plus a J-beta primer mix. MiXCR was run by TCRdb on the 5' RACE reads, yielding one entry per CDR3 protein. The data show about 1.8 million distinct CDR3 sequences, with roughly 49% seen just once and roughly 2.1% held by the top ten.

The chain combines TRBV12-3 or TRBV12-4 with TRBJ2-3, with D tentatively TRBD2 (6 bases). Sequencing used blood. This receptor was taken from a woman between 40 and 50 years old in good health. CDR3 in amino acids: CASSCGGTDTQYF. DNA of the CDR3: TGTGCCAGCAGTTGCGGGGGCACAGATACGCAGTATTTT.